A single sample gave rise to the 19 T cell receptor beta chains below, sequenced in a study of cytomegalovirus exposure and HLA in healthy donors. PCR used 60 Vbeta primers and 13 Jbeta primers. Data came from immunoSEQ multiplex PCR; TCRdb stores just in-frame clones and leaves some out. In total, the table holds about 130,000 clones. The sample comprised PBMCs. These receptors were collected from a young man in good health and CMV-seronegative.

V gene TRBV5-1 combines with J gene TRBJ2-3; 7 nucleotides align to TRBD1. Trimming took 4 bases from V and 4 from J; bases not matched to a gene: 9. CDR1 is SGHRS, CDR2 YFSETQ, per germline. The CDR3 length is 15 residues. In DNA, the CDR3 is TGCGCCAGCAGCCTAACCGGGACAGCCCCAGATACGCAGTATTTT. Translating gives CASSLTGTAPDTQYF.

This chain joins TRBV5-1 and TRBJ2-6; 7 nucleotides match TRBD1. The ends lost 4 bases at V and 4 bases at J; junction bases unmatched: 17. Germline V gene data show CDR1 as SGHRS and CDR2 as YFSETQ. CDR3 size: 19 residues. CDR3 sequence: CASSLLGVRGTFGANVLTF. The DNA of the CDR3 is TGCGCCAGCAGCCTACTTGGGGTCAGGGGGACGTTCGGGGCCAACGTCCTGACTTTC.

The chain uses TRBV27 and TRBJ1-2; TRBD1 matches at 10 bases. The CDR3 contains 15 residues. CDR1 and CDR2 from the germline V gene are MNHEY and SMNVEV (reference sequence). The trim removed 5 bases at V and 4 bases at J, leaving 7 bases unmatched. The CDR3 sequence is CASSPQDRGVYGYTF. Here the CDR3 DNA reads TGTGCCAGCAGTCCACAGGACAGGGGGGTCTATGGCTACACCTTC.

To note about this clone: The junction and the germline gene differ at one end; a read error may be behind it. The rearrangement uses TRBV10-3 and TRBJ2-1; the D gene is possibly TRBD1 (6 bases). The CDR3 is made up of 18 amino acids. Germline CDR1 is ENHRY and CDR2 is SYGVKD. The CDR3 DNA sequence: TGTGCCACCCTAGGGGGTTCATCGGTATCGCGAACCTACGATGAGCAGTTCTTC. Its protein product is CATLGGSSVSRTYDEQFF.

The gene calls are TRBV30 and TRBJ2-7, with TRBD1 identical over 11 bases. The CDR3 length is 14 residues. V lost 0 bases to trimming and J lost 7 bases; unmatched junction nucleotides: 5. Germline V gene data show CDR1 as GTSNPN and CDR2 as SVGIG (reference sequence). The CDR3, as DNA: TGTGCCTGGAGTGTACGGGACAGGGGGGGAGAGCAGTACTTC. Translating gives CAWSVRDRGGEQYF.

CDR3 amino acids: CASRRDSEFQETQYF. CDR3 coding DNA: TGTGCCAGTAGGAGGGACAGCGAGTTCCAAGAGACCCAGTACTTC. The gene calls are TRBV19 and TRBJ2-5, with TRBD1 matching over 7 bases. Per the germline V gene, CDR1 is LNHDA and CDR2 is SQIVND (reference sequence). Germline trimming cut 6 bases from V and 1 base from J; bases unmatched to any gene: 8. This CDR3 region has 15 residues.

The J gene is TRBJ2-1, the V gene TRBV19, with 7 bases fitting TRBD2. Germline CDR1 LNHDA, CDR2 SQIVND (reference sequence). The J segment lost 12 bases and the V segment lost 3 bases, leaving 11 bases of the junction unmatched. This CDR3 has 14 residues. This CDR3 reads CASSIEGLGEGQFF. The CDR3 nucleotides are TGTGCCAGTAGTATTGAGGGCCTAGGGGAGGGGCAGTTCTTC.

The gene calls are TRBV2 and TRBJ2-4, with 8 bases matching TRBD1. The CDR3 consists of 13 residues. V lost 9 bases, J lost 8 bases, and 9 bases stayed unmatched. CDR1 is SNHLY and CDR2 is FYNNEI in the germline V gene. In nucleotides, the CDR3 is TGTGCCAGTCGCGCAGGGGGCGCGGACATTCAGTACTTC. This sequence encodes CASRAGGADIQYF. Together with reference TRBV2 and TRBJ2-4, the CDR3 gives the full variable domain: EPEVTQTPSHQVTQMGQEVILRCVPISNHLYFYWYRQILGQKVEFLVSFYNNEISEKSEIFDDQFSVERPDGSNFTLKIRSTKLEDSAMYFCASRAGGADIQYFGAGTRLSVL.

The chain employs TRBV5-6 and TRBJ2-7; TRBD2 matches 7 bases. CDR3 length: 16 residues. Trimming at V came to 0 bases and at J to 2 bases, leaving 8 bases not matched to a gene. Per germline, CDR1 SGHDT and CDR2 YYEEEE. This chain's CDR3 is CASSLASGTVAYEQYF. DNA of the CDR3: TGTGCCAGCAGCTTGGCCAGCGGGACTGTCGCCTACGAGCAGTACTTC.

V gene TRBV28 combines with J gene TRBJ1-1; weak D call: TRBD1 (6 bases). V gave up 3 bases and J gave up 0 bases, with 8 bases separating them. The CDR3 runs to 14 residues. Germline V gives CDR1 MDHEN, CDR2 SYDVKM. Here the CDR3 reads CASSLSGVNTEAFF. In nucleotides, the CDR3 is TGTGCCAGCAGTTTGTCAGGGGTGAACACTGAAGCTTTCTTT.

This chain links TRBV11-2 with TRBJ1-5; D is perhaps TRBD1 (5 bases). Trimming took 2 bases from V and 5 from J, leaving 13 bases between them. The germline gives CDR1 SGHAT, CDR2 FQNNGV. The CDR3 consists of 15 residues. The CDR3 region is CASSLFGGEHQPQHF. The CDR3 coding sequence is TGTGCCAGCAGCTTATTCGGGGGGGAACATCAGCCCCAGCATTTT.

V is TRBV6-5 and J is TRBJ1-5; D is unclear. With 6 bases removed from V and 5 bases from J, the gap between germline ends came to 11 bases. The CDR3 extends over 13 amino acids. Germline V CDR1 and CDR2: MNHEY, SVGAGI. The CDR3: CASSHSNHQPQHF. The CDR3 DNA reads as TGTGCCAGCAGCCACTCTAACCATCAGCCCCAGCATTTT.

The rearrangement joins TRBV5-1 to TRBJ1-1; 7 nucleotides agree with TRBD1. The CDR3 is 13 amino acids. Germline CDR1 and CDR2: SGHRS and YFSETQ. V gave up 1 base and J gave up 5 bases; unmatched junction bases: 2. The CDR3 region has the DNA TGCGCCAGCAGCTTGACAGGGGTGACTGAAGCTTTCTTT. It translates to CASSLTGVTEAFF.

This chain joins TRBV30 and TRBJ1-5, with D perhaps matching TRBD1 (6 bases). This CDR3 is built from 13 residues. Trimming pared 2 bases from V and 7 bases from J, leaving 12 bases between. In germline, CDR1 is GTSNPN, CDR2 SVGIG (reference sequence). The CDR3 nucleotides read TGTGCCTGGAGTTGGGGGCTCGACCAGCCCCAGCATTTT. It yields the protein CAWSWGLDQPQHF.

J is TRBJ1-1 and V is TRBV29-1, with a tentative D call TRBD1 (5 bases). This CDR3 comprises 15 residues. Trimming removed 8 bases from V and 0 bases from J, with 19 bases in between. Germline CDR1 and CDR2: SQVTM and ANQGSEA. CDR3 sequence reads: CSSEGAGLMNTEAFF. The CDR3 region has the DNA TGCAGCTCCGAAGGGGCAGGACTAATGAACACTGAAGCTTTCTTT.

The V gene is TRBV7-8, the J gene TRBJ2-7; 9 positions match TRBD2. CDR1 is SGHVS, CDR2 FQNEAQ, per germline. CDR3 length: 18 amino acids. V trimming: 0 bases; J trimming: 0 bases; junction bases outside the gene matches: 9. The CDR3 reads CASSLALLGGRVSYEQYF. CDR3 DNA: TGTGCCAGCAGCTTAGCTTTATTGGGCGGGAGGGTCTCCTACGAGCAGTACTTC.

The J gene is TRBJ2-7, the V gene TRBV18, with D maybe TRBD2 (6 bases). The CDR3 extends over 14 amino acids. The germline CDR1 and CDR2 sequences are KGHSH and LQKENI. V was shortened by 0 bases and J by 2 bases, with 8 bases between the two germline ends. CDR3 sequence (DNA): TGTGCCAGCTCACCACCCGGGAGCACCTACGAGCAGTACTTC. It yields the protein CASSPPGSTYEQYF.

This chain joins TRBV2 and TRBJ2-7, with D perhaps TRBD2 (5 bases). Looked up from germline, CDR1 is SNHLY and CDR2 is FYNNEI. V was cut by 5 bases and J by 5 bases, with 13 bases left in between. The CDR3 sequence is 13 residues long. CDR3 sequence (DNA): TGTGCCAGCAGTACTCTAGCATACGACGAGCAGTACTTC. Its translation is CASSTLAYDEQYF. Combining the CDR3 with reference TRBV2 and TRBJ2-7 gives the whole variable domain EPEVTQTPSHQVTQMGQEVILRCVPISNHLYFYWYRQILGQKVEFLVSFYNNEISEKSEIFDDQFSVERPDGSNFTLKIRSTKLEDSAMYFCASSTLAYDEQYFGPGTRLTVT.

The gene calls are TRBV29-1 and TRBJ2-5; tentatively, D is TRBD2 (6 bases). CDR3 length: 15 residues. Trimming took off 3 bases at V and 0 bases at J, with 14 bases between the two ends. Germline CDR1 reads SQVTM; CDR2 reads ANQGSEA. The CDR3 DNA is TGCAGCGTTGAGGTCCCAGGGAGGAACCAAGAGACCCAGTACTTC. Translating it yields CSVEVPGRNQETQYF. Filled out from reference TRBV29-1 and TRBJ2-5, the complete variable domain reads SAVISQKPSRDICQRGTSLTIQCQVDSQVTMMFWYRQQPGQSLTLIATANQGSEATYESGFVIDKFPISRPNLTFSTLTVSNMSPEDSSIYLCSVEVPGRNQETQYFGPGTRLLVL.